These T cell receptor beta chains were read from a single sample in a study of blood T cell repertoires in COVID-19. The repertoire was sequenced with immunoSEQ multiplex PCR; TCRdb's copy has only in-frame clones and lacks some. Of about 360,000 clones in the sample, about four fifths were seen once. Sequencing was performed on peripheral blood. The receptor set was obtained from a human donor with acute or convalescent COVID-19. The donor label of this sample is uncertain. The CDR3 runs from the conserved cysteine through the conserved F or W. D genes are given only for firm matches. Where a row states a size, it is once, few, many or the class of an expanded clone; other rows omit it.

D gene	J gene	V gene	clone size	CDR3 length	CDR3 DNA	CDR3 protein
.	TRBJ1-2	TRBV6-5	.	16	TGTGCCAGCAGTTACTCGAAGGGCCGGGGGGACTATGGCTACACCTTC	CASSYSKGRGDYGYTF
.	TRBJ2-2	TRBV12-3/TRBV12-4	.	13	TGTGCCAGCAGTTTTACAGGGACCGGGGAGCTGTTTTTT	CASSFTGTGELFF
TRBD2	TRBJ2-3	TRBV15	.	20	TGTGCCACCAGCAGAGGAGTCCTAGGACTAGCGGGGGGGGGTACAGATACGCAGTATTTT	CATSRGVLGLAGGGTDTQYF
TRBD1	TRBJ1-1	TRBV18	.	14	TGTGCCAGCTCGAGACAGGGCCCGAACACTGAAGCTTTCTTT	CASSRQGPNTEAFF
.	TRBJ1-1	TRBV18	.	13	TGTGCCAGCTCACCAGGGGGGGTTGGTGAAGCTTTCTTT	CASSPGGVGEAFF
.	TRBJ2-7	TRBV4-1	once	15	TGCGCCAGCAGCCAAGATCCTCAGGGGTTTGATGAGCAGTACTTC	CASSQDPQGFDEQYF
.	TRBJ1-2	TRBV7-2	.	14	TGTGCCAGCATTCCGGGGATAGCTAACTATGGCTACACCTTC	CASIPGIANYGYTF
TRBD2	TRBJ2-1	TRBV5-1	.	16	TGCGCCAGCAGCTTGGAGATGCTTGGGACTAGGGTTGAGCAGTTCTTC	CASSLEMLGTRVEQFF
.	TRBJ2-1	TRBV12-3/TRBV12-4	.	12	TGTGCCAGCAGCGCGGTTTACAATGAGCAGTTCTTC	CASSAVYNEQFF
TRBD2	TRBJ2-7	TRBV11-2	.	15	TGTGCCAGCAGCCCGGGGGCGGGAGGGCCCTACGAGCAGTACTTC	CASSPGAGGPYEQYF
.	TRBJ2-4	TRBV5-1	few	15	TGCGCCAGCAGCTTGCCGACAGGGATCGGGAGCATTCAGTACTTC	CASSLPTGIGSIQYF
.	TRBJ2-3	TRBV7-8	once	16	TGTGCCAGCAGCACCAGACAGTTTACTAGCACAGATACGCAGTATTTT	CASSTRQFTSTDTQYF
TRBD1	TRBJ2-1	TRBV7-9	.	16	TGTGCCAGCAGCCACGAACCCGGGACAGGCTACAATCAGCAGTTCTTC	CASSHEPGTGYNQQFF
TRBD2	TRBJ2-1	TRBV30	.	16	TGTGCCTGGGCCTCTGGGACTAGCGGGCTCTACAATGAGCAGTTCTTC	CAWASGTSGLYNEQFF
TRBD1	TRBJ1-2	TRBV29-1	.	13	TGCAGCGTTGCACCGGACAGGGGTTATGGCTACACCTTC	CSVAPDRGYGYTF
TRBD1	TRBJ1-5	TRBV27	few	19	TGTGCCAGCAGTTCAAGGATGGAGACAGGGGGCTCCGGCAATCAGCCCCAGCATTTT	CASSSRMETGGSGNQPQHF
TRBD1	TRBJ2-1	TRBV7-8	.	14	TGTGCCAGCAGCCAGAGGGACAGGGGAGGTGAGCAGTTCTTC	CASSQRDRGGEQFF
.	TRBJ1-1	TRBV20-1	.	11	TGCAGTAACAGGAACCTGGGTGTAGCTTTCTTT	CSNRNLGVAFF
TRBD2	TRBJ2-1	TRBV6-4	.	15	TGTGCCAGCAGCCTTTGGACTAGCGTTGCTGGTGAGCAGTTCTTC	CASSLWTSVAGEQFF
TRBD2	TRBJ2-1	TRBV2	.	15	TGTGCCAGCGGGACTAGCGGGAGGGCATTAAATGAGCAGTTCTTC	CASGTSGRALNEQFF
TRBD1	TRBJ2-5	TRBV19	.	13	TGTGCCAGTAGTAAAAACAGGGGAGAGACCCAGTACTTC	CASSKNRGETQYF
TRBD2	TRBJ2-1	TRBV29-1	.	15	TGCAGCGGTAGGACTAGCGGGAGCACCAACAATGAGCAGTTCTTC	CSGRTSGSTNNEQFF
.	TRBJ2-7	TRBV2	.	11	TGTGCCAGCAGTCCAGGATACGAGCAGTACTTC	CASSPGYEQYF
.	TRBJ1-2	TRBV11-2	.	14	TGTGCCAGCAGCTTAGGTAGAGGGTATTTCGGCTACACCTTC	CASSLGRGYFGYTF
TRBD2	TRBJ2-1	TRBV5-1	.	16	TGCGCCAGCAGTACGACTAGCGGGAGCGAGGGCAATGAGCAGTTCTTC	CASSTTSGSEGNEQFF
.	TRBJ1-5	TRBV6-2/TRBV6-3	.	15	TGTGCCAGCAGCTCCGCAGGGTCGAGCAATCAGCCCCAGCATTTT	CASSSAGSSNQPQHF
.	TRBJ1-2	TRBV15	.	15	TGTGCCACCAGCAGAGGGGCCCAGCCTAACTATGGCTACACCTTC	CATSRGAQPNYGYTF
TRBD1	TRBJ2-7	TRBV2	.	15	TGTGCCAGCAGTGATGCCGGACAGGGCTCCAACGAGCAGTACTTC	CASSDAGQGSNEQYF
.	TRBJ2-7	TRBV5-1	.	13	TGCGCCAGCAGCTTGACCAGGGACTACGAGCAGTACTTC	CASSLTRDYEQYF
.	TRBJ2-2	TRBV9	.	14	TGTGCCAGCAGCGTAGTTAGCCTCTCCGGGGAGCTGTTTTTT	CASSVVSLSGELFF
.	TRBJ1-1	TRBV27	.	14	TGTGCCAGCAGTTTGGGGGAGGTTGGCACTGAAGCTTTCTTT	CASSLGEVGTEAFF
TRBD1	TRBJ2-5	TRBV2	once	15	TGTGCCAGCAGTGAGGAGACAGGGCCACGGGAGACCCAGTACTTC	CASSEETGPRETQYF
.	TRBJ1-1	TRBV2	.	13	TGTGCCAGCAGTGCAGACAAGAACACTGAAGCTTTCTTT	CASSADKNTEAFF
.	TRBJ2-5	TRBV2	.	11	TGTGCCAGCAGTCCGGAGGAGACCCAGTACTTC	CASSPEETQYF
.	TRBJ2-3	TRBV4-1	.	15	TGCGCCAGCAGCCAAACCAGGCTGCCCACAGATACGCAGTATTTT	CASSQTRLPTDTQYF
.	TRBJ1-3	TRBV27	.	13	TGTGCCAGCAGTGATAGAATTGGAAACACCATATATTTT	CASSDRIGNTIYF
TRBD2	TRBJ2-1	TRBV25-1	.	13	TGTGCCAGCAGAGGGGTAGCGGGAGGGGAGCAGTTCTTC	CASRGVAGGEQFF
.	TRBJ2-2	TRBV19	.	13	TGTGCCAGTATTCGCCGGGGCACCGGGGAGCTGTTTTTT	CASIRRGTGELFF
.	TRBJ2-5	TRBV10-3	.	16	TGTGCCATCAGTGAGTTATCCCACAGGAGCCAAGAGACCCAGTACTTC	CAISELSHRSQETQYF
.	TRBJ1-2	TRBV5-1	.	13	TGCGCCAGCGCTCCGGTGGGAGGCCCTGGCTACACCTTC	CASAPVGGPGYTF
TRBD2	TRBJ2-2	TRBV2	.	16	TGTGCCAGCTCCTGGACTAGCGGGGGGAGCACCGGGGAGCTGTTTTTT	CASSWTSGGSTGELFF
.	TRBJ2-1	TRBV28	.	17	TGTGCCAGCAGTACTGCTTTTAACAGGGGACTGAGCAATGAGCAGTTCTTC	CASSTAFNRGLSNEQFF
.	TRBJ2-5	TRBV11-2	.	16	TGTGCCAGCAGCTTACTAAAAGCGGACCCACAAGAGACCCAGTACTTC	CASSLLKADPQETQYF